Following are 2 T cell receptor beta chains from one sample sequenced in a study of T cell responses to AZD1222 COVID-19 vaccine. Using immunoSEQ multiplex PCR, the repertoire was profiled, and TCRdb retains in-frame clones only, with some absent. This table holds more than 85,000 clones, 81% found once. The starting material was peripheral blood, obtained on day 0 of AZD1222 vaccination. These receptors were collected from an adult in good health.

This clone was recorded only once. The V gene is TRBV6-5, the J gene TRBJ1-2; TRBD1 is a possible D gene (5 bases). V shed 0 bases and J shed 10 bases, with 15 bases lying between them. Germline CDR1 and CDR2: MNHEY and SVGAGI. This CDR3 comprises 14 residues. The CDR3 sequence: CASSYSGPKGDYTF. Written as DNA, the CDR3 is TGTGCCAGCAGTTACTCGGGACCGAAAGGGGACTACACCTTC.

The gene calls are TRBV2 and TRBJ2-2; 8 bases are a match to TRBD1. J was trimmed by 7 bases and V by 4 bases; bases with no gene match: 8. CDR3 length: 15 amino acids. Germline V gives CDR1 SNHLY, CDR2 FYNNEI. CDR3 amino acids: CASSGFRGQVGELFF. The CDR3 region has the DNA TGTGCCAGCAGTGGGTTCAGGGGGCAGGTCGGGGAGCTGTTTTTT.